These 30 T cell receptor beta chains share one sample of origin, sequenced in a study of T cell responses to AZD1222 COVID-19 vaccine. The data were produced by immunoSEQ multiplex PCR, yet TCRdb's version contains in-frame clones alone and is incomplete. The profile shows about 60,000 clones, about four fifths of them singletons. Sequenced here: peripheral blood, sampled on day 0 of AZD1222 vaccination. Receptors were obtained from an adult in good health.

The genes are TRBV5-1 and TRBJ2-7; 9 bases align to TRBD2. CDR1 and CDR2 from the germline V gene are SGHRS and YFSETQ. This CDR3 is built from 15 residues. Trimming took 4 bases from V and 1 from J; bases not matched to a gene: 6. CDR3 DNA: TGCGCCAGCAGCCTCGGGACTAGCAATTCCTACGAGCAGTACTTC. Translation gives CASSLGTSNSYEQYF.

The rearrangement links TRBV6-5 to TRBJ2-7; D uncertain. The CDR3 loop spans 11 amino acids. Germline CDR1 reads MNHEY; CDR2 reads SVGAGI. Deletions cut 10 bases from V and 6 bases from J, with 13 bases between. The CDR3 sequence: CATSVTGEQYF. Here the CDR3 DNA reads TGTGCCACCTCGGTAACGGGCGAGCAGTACTTC.

The genes are TRBV3-1 (or the pseudogene TRBV3-2) and TRBJ2-7; 10 nucleotides align to TRBD1. The CDR3 is 14 residues long. The V gene end was trimmed by 4 bases and the J gene end by 6 bases; junction bases not matched to a gene: 6. Germline CDR1 LGHDT, CDR2 YNNKEL (reference sequence). The CDR3, as DNA: TGTGCCAGCAGCCTCGGGACAGGGGAACGCGAGCAGTACTTC. Protein sequence: CASSLGTGEREQYF.

This clone has more than one count but fewer than ten. V gene TRBV28 combines with J gene TRBJ1-2; no clear D. This CDR3 region has 13 residues. The germline gives CDR1 MDHEN, CDR2 SYDVKM. The ends were cut back, 7 bases at V and 6 bases at J, with 15 bases in the middle. CDR3 sequence (DNA): TGTGCCAGCACCCCGGGCTTGAGGGATGGCTACACCTTC. Protein product: CASTPGLRDGYTF.

V is TRBV5-8 and J is TRBJ2-2; no firm D call. Germline CDR1 reads SGHTS; CDR2 reads YDEGEE. The CDR3 spans 14 residues. The V end lost 3 bases, the J end lost 4 bases, and 10 bases lay between the germline ends. CDR3 bases: TGTGCCAGCAGCTCCGCATGGGGCACCGGGGAGCTGTTTTTT. Protein: CASSSAWGTGELFF.

The chain joins TRBV11-2 to TRBJ1-2; maybe TRBD1 (6 bases). Trimming took off 11 bases at V and 8 bases at J, with 27 bases between the two ends. Germline CDR1 reads SGHAT; CDR2 reads FQNNGV. The CDR3 is 15 residues long. The CDR3 region is CAGHRVRGKKGGYTF. CDR3 nucleotides: TGTGCCGGACATCGAGTCAGGGGCAAAAAGGGAGGCTACACCTTC.

V and J are TRBV19 and TRBJ2-7, with 9 bases lining up with TRBD1. Germline values: CDR1 LNHDA, CDR2 SQIVND (reference sequence). The CDR3 consists of 14 residues. V shed 6 bases, J shed 5 bases, and the junction held 8 bases outside the gene matches. CDR3 in amino acids: CASRTWTGDNEQYF. CDR3 nucleotides: TGTGCCAGTAGGACTTGGACAGGGGACAACGAGCAGTACTTC.

The rearrangement joins TRBV13 to TRBJ1-5; D may be TRBD1 (6 bases). Germline loops: CDR1 PRHDT, CDR2 FYEKMQ (reference sequence). The length of the CDR3 is 15 residues. Trimming stripped 4 bases from V and 3 bases from J, with 13 bases between. The CDR3 DNA follows: TGTGCCAGCAGCTCCGGGACATCTTACAATCAGCCCCAGCATTTT. Translated, it gives CASSSGTSYNQPQHF.

This chain joins TRBV7-6 and TRBJ2-7; no clear D. The CDR3 has 15 amino acids. Germline V gene lookup returns CDR1 SGHVS and CDR2 FNYEAQ. The V gene lost 5 bases and the J gene lost 2 bases, with 16 bases spanning the gap. CDR3 nucleotides: TGTGCCAGCAGCCGAGAAGCAGCCAGTACCTACGAGCAGTACTTC. Protein sequence: CASSREAASTYEQYF.

V and J are TRBV15 and TRBJ2-5; D gene ambiguous. The V end lost 3 bases, the J end lost 4 bases, and 9 bases lay between the germline ends. The CDR3 has 13 amino acids. Germline CDR1 and CDR2: LNHNV and YYDKDF (reference sequence). CDR3 nucleotide sequence: TGTGCCACCAGCAGTGAGTATAGAGAGACCCAGTACTTC. This translates into CATSSEYRETQYF.

The V gene is TRBV4-3, the J gene TRBJ2-3, with 10 bases identical to TRBD2. The trim removed 0 bases at V and 8 bases at J, leaving 8 bases unmatched. CDR3 size: 16 residues. CDR1 and CDR2 from the germline V gene are LGHNA and YSLEER. The CDR3 region has the DNA TGCGCCAGCAGCCAAGATTTAGCGGGGGGAGGAAGTACGCAGTATTTT. Its protein product is CASSQDLAGGGSTQYF.

This chain's CDR3 is CATRTSRNEQFF. In DNA form, the CDR3 reads TGTGCCACCCGGACTAGCCGGAATGAGCAGTTCTTC. J is TRBJ2-1 and V is TRBV10-3; 8 nucleotides agree with TRBD2. J gave up 7 bases and V 10 bases, and 6 bases lay outside the gene matches. Germline V gene data show CDR1 as ENHRY and CDR2 as SYGVKD. This CDR3 has 12 amino acids.

J is TRBJ1-4 and V is TRBV2; tentative D call: TRBD1 (5 bases). The CDR3 runs to 13 residues. The V and J ends lost 4 bases and 8 bases respectively, with 11 bases between them. Germline loops: CDR1 SNHLY, CDR2 FYNNEI. This CDR3 is CASSGGALEKLFF. The CDR3 DNA is TGTGCCAGCAGTGGGGGCGCATTAGAAAAACTGTTTTTT.

V usage is TRBV29-1 and J usage is TRBJ1-3, with D unclear. CDR3 size: 14 residues. V was shortened by 4 bases and J by 2 bases, with 12 bases between the two germline ends. Germline values: CDR1 SQVTM, CDR2 ANQGSEA. Here the CDR3 DNA reads TGCAGCGTTGCTAAGTCCGCAACTGGAAACACCATATATTTT. This encodes CSVAKSATGNTIYF.

The rearrangement joins TRBV13 to TRBJ1-2; D uncertain. The CDR3 runs 13 residues. Trimming left V 4 bases short and J 7 bases short, with 13 bases between. Per the germline V gene, CDR1 is PRHDT and CDR2 is FYEKMQ (reference sequence). The CDR3 here is CASSSGLFSGYTF. The CDR3, as DNA: TGTGCCAGCAGCTCAGGTCTATTTTCTGGCTACACCTTC.

The chain couples TRBV27 to TRBJ1-2, with D perhaps TRBD1 (5 bases). Germline V CDR1 and CDR2: MNHEY, SMNVEV (reference sequence). This CDR3 is 14 amino acids long. The germline V and J ends were trimmed by 4 bases and 6 bases, with 15 bases remaining between them. In DNA form, the CDR3 reads TGTGCCAGCAGTTATATGCCAGGGTTACATGGCTACACCTTC. This encodes CASSYMPGLHGYTF.

The CDR3 DNA reads TGTGCCAGTACCAATACCCTCTCAACTAATGAAAAACTGTTTTTT. This codes for CASTNTLSTNEKLFF. This rearrangement joins TRBV19 to TRBJ1-4; D is uncertain. CDR3 length: 15 residues. CDR1 is LNHDA, CDR2 SQIVND, per germline (reference sequence). V was shortened by 7 bases and J by 0 bases, with 12 bases between the two germline ends.

The rearrangement joins TRBV14 to TRBJ1-4; D remains unclear. V was cut by 4 bases and J by 7 bases, with 13 bases left in between. The CDR3 length is 14 residues. Germline values: CDR1 SGHDN, CDR2 FVKESK. The CDR3 sequence is CASSRNRRVEKLFF. CDR3 nucleotide sequence: TGTGCCAGCAGCCGGAACCGTCGCGTTGAAAAACTGTTTTTT.

The V call is TRBV5-6, the J call TRBJ2-7; D not certain. V lost 3 bases and J 4 bases, leaving 8 bases between the germline ends. CDR3 size: 12 residues. Germline V gene sequence: CDR1 SGHDT, CDR2 YYEEEE. CDR3 loop: CASSSTSYEQYF. Here the CDR3 DNA reads TGTGCCAGCAGCTCGACAAGTTACGAGCAGTACTTC.

Regarding this clone: A read error may produce the germline difference seen at one junction end. V gene TRBV19 combines with J gene TRBJ1-2; TRBD1 might be the D (5 bases). The CDR3 has 13 residues. Per the germline V gene, CDR1 is LNHDA and CDR2 is SQIVND (reference sequence). In DNA form, the CDR3 reads TGCGCGCTTAGAGGCAGGGCGGACTATGGCTACACCTTC. Translation gives CALRGRADYGYTF.

The CDR3 nucleotides read TGCGCCAGCAGCCAAAGCCCCGAAAACTACGAGCAGTACTTC. As protein: CASSQSPENYEQYF. The gene calls are TRBV4-3 and TRBJ2-7, with D unclear. The germline gives CDR1 LGHNA, CDR2 YSLEER. The length of the CDR3 is 14 residues. Trimming pared 2 bases from V and 3 bases from J, leaving 11 bases between.

The chain has TRBV6-5 and TRBJ1-2, with D unresolved. Looked up from germline, CDR1 is MNHEY and CDR2 is SVGAGI. V gave up 4 bases and J gave up 4 bases, with 7 bases separating them. The CDR3 is made up of 12 amino acids. CDR3 loop: CASSLDSYGYTF. The CDR3 region has the DNA TGTGCCAGCAGTTTAGACTCCTATGGCTACACCTTC.

The rearrangement links TRBV25-1 to TRBJ1-1; no firm D call. CDR1 MGHDK and CDR2 SYGVNS come from the germline V gene. The CDR3 is 15 amino acids. V shed 2 bases and J shed 3 bases, with 13 bases lying between them. The CDR3 loop reads CASSEHGGDDTEAFF. The CDR3 DNA reads TGTGCCAGCAGTGAACACGGTGGGGATGACACTGAAGCTTTCTTT.

In its sample, this clone was seen a few times. The chain couples TRBV6-1 to TRBJ1-1, with D perhaps TRBD1 (5 bases). The germline V gene has CDR1 MNHNS and CDR2 SASEGT. The CDR3 runs 14 residues. V lost 5 bases and J 2 bases, leaving 12 bases between the germline ends. CDR3 sequence: CASSLGHLNTEAFF. The CDR3 nucleotides are TGTGCCAGCAGTCTCGGACACCTAAACACTGAAGCTTTCTTT.

This clone was detected only once. V is TRBV4-3 and J is TRBJ1-1, with a possible D match to TRBD1 (6 bases). The CDR3 sequence is 13 residues long. V gave up 1 base and J gave up 6 bases, with 9 bases separating them. Germline CDR1 is LGHNA and CDR2 is YSLEER. CDR3: CASSQVGGSEAFF. The CDR3 DNA reads as TGCGCCAGCAGCCAAGTAGGGGGATCTGAAGCTTTCTTT.

J is TRBJ2-7 and V is TRBV4-3; no definite D call. Trimming cost V 0 bases and J 1 base, with 16 bases left between them. CDR1 and CDR2 from the germline V gene are LGHNA and YSLEER. The length of the CDR3 is 17 residues. In nucleotides, the CDR3 is TGCGCCAGCAGCCAAGAGTCGTTGGGTAGCTCTTCCTACGAGCAGTACTTC. It codes for CASSQESLGSSSYEQYF.

The V gene is TRBV6-2 or TRBV6-3, the J gene TRBJ1-2, with a possible D match to TRBD1 (5 bases). The V gene lost 2 bases and the J gene lost 3 bases, with 7 bases spanning the gap. This CDR3 comprises 13 residues. Germline values: CDR1 MNHEY, CDR2 SVGEGT. CDR3 nucleotides: TGTGCCAGCAGTTACAGGGGCCACTATGGCTACACCTTC. Translated: CASSYRGHYGYTF.

CDR3 in DNA: TGCGCCAGCAGCATCTCGATGGGGTGGAGCACTGAAGCTTTCTTT. Translation: CASSISMGWSTEAFF. The gene calls are TRBV5-1 and TRBJ1-1; no definite D call. CDR3 length: 15 residues. Trimming took off 4 bases at V and 4 bases at J, with 17 bases between the two ends. Germline V gene lookup returns CDR1 SGHRS and CDR2 YFSETQ.

The chain joins TRBV18 to TRBJ1-4; D call uncertain. Trimming pared 1 base from V and 0 bases from J, leaving 9 bases between. This CDR3 comprises 16 residues. Looked up from germline, CDR1 is KGHSH and CDR2 is LQKENI. In nucleotides, the CDR3 is TGTGCCAGCTCACCACAGCTAGGTCCAACTAATGAAAAACTGTTTTTT. It is translated as CASSPQLGPTNEKLFF.

Only a few counts were recorded for this clone. This chain links TRBV14 with TRBJ1-1; D is unclear. Germline values: CDR1 SGHDN, CDR2 FVKESK. Trimming removed 1 base from V and 0 bases from J, with 15 bases in between. This CDR3 is 17 amino acids long. The CDR3 here is CASSQAVWQSLNTEAFF. Here the CDR3 DNA reads TGTGCCAGCAGCCAAGCTGTCTGGCAGAGCCTGAACACTGAAGCTTTCTTT.